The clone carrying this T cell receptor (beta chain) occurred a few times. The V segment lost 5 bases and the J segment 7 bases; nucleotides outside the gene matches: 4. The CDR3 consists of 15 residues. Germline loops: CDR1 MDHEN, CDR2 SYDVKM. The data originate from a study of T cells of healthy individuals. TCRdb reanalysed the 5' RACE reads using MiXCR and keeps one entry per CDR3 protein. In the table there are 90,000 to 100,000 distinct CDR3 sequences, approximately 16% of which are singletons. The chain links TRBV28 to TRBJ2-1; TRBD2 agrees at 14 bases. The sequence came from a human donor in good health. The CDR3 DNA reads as TGTGCCAGCAGTGAGACTAGCGGGAGGGGGAATGAGCAGTTCTTC. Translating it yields CASSETSGRGNEQFF.